A selection of T cell receptor beta chains follows, all from one sample in a study of T-cell memory formation after mild COVID-19. TCRdb reanalysed the 5' RACE reads using MiXCR and keeps one entry per CDR3 protein. The table includes hundreds of thousands of distinct CDR3 sequences, less than 25% detected once. Sequencing was performed on PBMCs or a T cell subset sorted from them (not recorded which). The source of these receptors is an adult woman who had mild COVID-19 (a few samples of this study predate the infection). Cell type and time point are not known. CDR3s include the opening cysteine and the closing phenylalanine or tryptophan. A D gene is named only where the DNA matches it firmly. Only part of the rows carry a size: once, few, many, or a class if the clone is expanded.

CDR3: CASSPRTGESNEQFF
DNA: TGTGCCAGCAGCCCCCGGACAGGGGAGAGCAATGAGCAGTTCTTC
V: TRBV11-3
J: TRBJ2-1
D: TRBD1
size: few

CDR3: CASSSRGRGNTGELFF
DNA: TGTGCCAGCAGTTCCAGGGGGCGCGGGAACACCGGGGAGCTGTTTTTT
V: TRBV12-3/TRBV12-4
J: TRBJ2-2
D: TRBD1
size: .

CDR3: CSATSGGSYGYTF
DNA: TGCAGTGCTACGTCGGGGGGGAGCTATGGCTACACCTTC
V: TRBV20-1
J: TRBJ1-2
D: .
size: .

CDR3: CASSLANSGYEQYF
DNA: TGCGCCAGCAGCTTGGCCAACAGTGGATACGAGCAGTACTTC
V: TRBV5-1
J: TRBJ2-7
D: .
size: .

CDR3: CASSAGQRGHEQYF
DNA: TGTGCCAGCAGCGCGGGACAGAGAGGCCACGAGCAGTACTTC
V: TRBV7-2
J: TRBJ2-7
D: .
size: few

CDR3: CASRAGQEYQPQHF
DNA: TGTGCCAGCAGGGCAGGACAGGAATATCAGCCCCAGCATTTT
V: TRBV6-2/TRBV6-3
J: TRBJ1-5
D: TRBD1
size: many

CDR3: CASSISSRDEQYF
DNA: TGTGCCAGTAGTATTTCGAGTAGGGACGAGCAGTACTTC
V: TRBV19
J: TRBJ2-7
D: .
size: few

CDR3: CSAQISGLAGPTALYEQYF
DNA: TGCAGTGCCCAGATATCGGGACTAGCGGGACCTACTGCCCTCTACGAGCAGTACTTC
V: TRBV20-1
J: TRBJ2-7
D: TRBD2
size: .

CDR3: CASSLTGVSSYNEQFF
DNA: TGCGCCAGCAGCTTAACAGGGGTTAGCTCCTACAATGAGCAGTTCTTC
V: TRBV5-1
J: TRBJ2-1
D: TRBD1
size: .

CDR3: CASDSGTSGRAGTDTQYF
DNA: TGCGCCAGCGACTCCGGGACTAGCGGGAGAGCGGGCACAGATACGCAGTATTTT
V: TRBV4-1
J: TRBJ2-3
D: TRBD2
size: .

CDR3: CASSNGVQLELWF
DNA: TGTGCCAGCAGTAATGGGGTACAGCTCGAGCTTTGGTTT
V: TRBV12-3/TRBV12-4
J: TRBJ1-1
D: .
size: few

CDR3: CASRKGLAGGTDTQYF
DNA: TGTGCCAGCAGAAAGGGACTAGCGGGTGGCACAGATACGCAGTATTTT
V: TRBV2
J: TRBJ2-3
D: TRBD2
size: once

CDR3: CASSVPGARVQHTDTQYF
DNA: TGCGCCAGCAGTGTCCCGGGGGCGCGAGTTCAACACACAGATACGCAGTATTTT
V: TRBV4-1
J: TRBJ2-3
D: .
size: .

CDR3: CASSDWSGVIYNEQFF
DNA: TGTGCCAGCAGTGACTGGAGCGGGGTGATCTACAATGAGCAGTTCTTC
V: TRBV2
J: TRBJ2-1
D: TRBD2
size: .

CDR3: CASKRSGATDTQYF
DNA: TGTGCCAGCAAAAGGTCGGGGGCCACAGATACGCAGTATTTT
V: TRBV6-4
J: TRBJ2-3
D: .
size: .

CDR3: CASSQVASVPNYGYTF
DNA: TGCGCCAGCAGCCAAGTCGCCTCGGTGCCTAACTATGGCTACACCTTC
V: TRBV4-1
J: TRBJ1-2
D: .
size: .

CDR3: CASSRGPIYGYTF
DNA: TGTGCCAGCAGCCGGGGACCGATCTATGGCTACACCTTC
V: TRBV3-1
J: TRBJ1-2
D: .
size: .

CDR3: CASRADATNEKLFF
DNA: TGTGCCAGCAGGGCGGATGCAACTAATGAAAAACTGTTTTTT
V: TRBV6-5
J: TRBJ1-4
D: .
size: .

CDR3: CASSARDRDNTIYF
DNA: TGTGCCAGCAGTGCCCGGGACAGGGATAACACCATATATTTT
V: TRBV9
J: TRBJ1-3
D: TRBD1
size: few

CDR3: CASSVASGGNYEQYF
DNA: TGTGCCAGCAGCGTAGCTAGCGGGGGGAACTACGAGCAGTACTTC
V: TRBV9
J: TRBJ2-7
D: TRBD2
size: .

CDR3: CSVVRGSYEQYF
DNA: TGCAGCGTTGTACGCGGATCCTACGAGCAGTACTTC
V: TRBV29-1
J: TRBJ2-7
D: .
size: few

CDR3: CASSEEAGGSDTQYF
DNA: TGTGCCAGCAGTGAAGAAGCGGGAGGTTCAGATACGCAGTATTTT
V: TRBV2
J: TRBJ2-3
D: TRBD2
size: few

CDR3: CATRGDQEQYF
DNA: TGTGCCACCCGGGGGGACCAGGAGCAGTACTTC
V: TRBV10-3
J: TRBJ2-7
D: TRBD2
size: .

CDR3: CASSVPGLASSYEQYF
DNA: TGCGCCAGCAGCGTACCGGGACTAGCGAGCTCCTACGAGCAGTACTTC
V: TRBV5-1
J: TRBJ2-7
D: TRBD2
size: few

CDR3: CASSDRGAGEKLFF
DNA: TGTGCCAGCAGTGATAGGGGCGCGGGAGAGAAACTGTTTTTT
V: TRBV25-1
J: TRBJ1-4
D: .
size: few

CDR3: CASRPGLADQETQYF
DNA: TGCGCCAGTAGACCGGGACTAGCGGACCAAGAGACCCAGTACTTC
V: TRBV5-1
J: TRBJ2-5
D: TRBD2
size: few

CDR3: CASSYPDSYNEQFF
DNA: TGTGCCAGCAGTTATCCGGACTCCTACAATGAGCAGTTCTTC
V: TRBV12-3/TRBV12-4
J: TRBJ2-1
D: .
size: many

CDR3: CASSYHEGGELFF
DNA: TGTGCCAGCAGTTACCACGAGGGCGGGGAGCTGTTTTTT
V: TRBV6-2/TRBV6-3
J: TRBJ2-2
D: .
size: .

CDR3: CASMPGQAYYGYTF
DNA: TGTGCCAGCATGCCGGGACAAGCTTACTATGGCTACACCTTC
V: TRBV6-5
J: TRBJ1-2
D: .
size: few

CDR3: CASRRLHYGYTF
DNA: TGTGCCAGCAGACGACTCCACTATGGCTACACCTTC
V: TRBV5-1
J: TRBJ1-2
D: .
size: .

CDR3: CASSPTDRLYEQYF
DNA: TGTGCCAGCAGTCCGACGGACAGGCTATACGAGCAGTACTTC
V: TRBV6-5
J: TRBJ2-7
D: TRBD1
size: .

CDR3: CASSPGVTYEQYF
DNA: TGTGCCAGCAGTCCCGGGGTAACCTACGAGCAGTACTTC
V: TRBV9
J: TRBJ2-7
D: .
size: few

CDR3: CASSVEGQGRTEAFF
DNA: TGTGCCAGCAGCGTAGAGGGACAGGGGAGGACTGAAGCTTTCTTT
V: TRBV9
J: TRBJ1-1
D: TRBD1
size: .

CDR3: CASSPRPGPQETQYF
DNA: TGCGCCAGCAGCCCCAGACCAGGTCCCCAAGAGACCCAGTACTTC
V: TRBV4-1
J: TRBJ2-5
D: .
size: .

CDR3: CASSPFTGLGTEAFF
DNA: TGTGCCAGCAGCCCCTTCACAGGGTTAGGCACTGAAGCTTTCTTT
V: TRBV7-2
J: TRBJ1-1
D: .
size: few

CDR3: CSAVEGGGEGLEQYF
DNA: TGCAGTGCGGTCGAAGGGGGAGGAGAAGGGCTCGAGCAGTACTTC
V: TRBV20-1
J: TRBJ2-7
D: .
size: many

CDR3: CASSPDRHPYEQYF
DNA: TGCGCCAGCAGTCCGGACCGTCATCCCTACGAGCAGTACTTC
V: TRBV5-1
J: TRBJ2-7
D: .
size: .